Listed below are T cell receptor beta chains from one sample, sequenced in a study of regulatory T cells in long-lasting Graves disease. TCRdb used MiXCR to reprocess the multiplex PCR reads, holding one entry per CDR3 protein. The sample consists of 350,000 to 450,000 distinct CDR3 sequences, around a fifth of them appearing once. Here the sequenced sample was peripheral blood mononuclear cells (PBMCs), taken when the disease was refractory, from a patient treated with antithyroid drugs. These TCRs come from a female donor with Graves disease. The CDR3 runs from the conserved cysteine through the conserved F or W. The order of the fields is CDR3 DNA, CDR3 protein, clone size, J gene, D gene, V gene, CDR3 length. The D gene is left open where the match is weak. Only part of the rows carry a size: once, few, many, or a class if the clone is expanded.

CDR3nt: TGTGCCAGCAGCCCGGGACTTAGGGACGAGCAGTACTTC
CDR3aa: CASSPGLRDEQYF
abundance: many
j_gene: TRBJ2-7
d_gene: .
v_gene: TRBV7-6
len: 13

CDR3nt: TGTGCCAGCAGCTTACTAGCGACTCAGGGAGAGACCCAGTACTTC
CDR3aa: CASSLLATQGETQYF
abundance: many
j_gene: TRBJ2-5
d_gene: .
v_gene: TRBV7-8
len: 15

CDR3nt: TGTGCCAGCAGTTTGGGGGGAGCCCCCTGGTCTGGGGCCAACGTCCTGACTTTC
CDR3aa: CASSLGGAPWSGANVLTF
abundance: many
j_gene: TRBJ2-6
d_gene: .
v_gene: TRBV28
len: 18

CDR3nt: TGTGCCAGCAGCTTAGGAATGTCCACGAACACTGAAGCTTTCTTT
CDR3aa: CASSLGMSTNTEAFF
abundance: .
j_gene: TRBJ1-1
d_gene: .
v_gene: TRBV7-2
len: 15

CDR3nt: TGTGCCAGCAGTCGGGCCCTGATAGCTACTGAAGCTTTCTTT
CDR3aa: CASSRALIATEAFF
abundance: many
j_gene: TRBJ1-1
d_gene: .
v_gene: TRBV6-2/TRBV6-3
len: 14

CDR3nt: TGTGCCAGCAGCCAAGGGCGGGAGAGGGGCGAGACCCAGTACTTC
CDR3aa: CASSQGRERGETQYF
abundance: .
j_gene: TRBJ2-5
d_gene: TRBD2
v_gene: TRBV3-1
len: 15

CDR3nt: TGTGCCAGCAATGTCCCCCTTAAGACTAGTTGGCAGTCTAACCCCTACGAGCAGTACTTC
CDR3aa: CASNVPLKTSWQSNPYEQYF
abundance: .
j_gene: TRBJ2-7
d_gene: .
v_gene: TRBV28
len: 20

CDR3nt: TGTGCCAGCAGCTTACAACGAGAAGCGGGAACCCCCGGGGAGCTGTTTTTT
CDR3aa: CASSLQREAGTPGELFF
abundance: few
j_gene: TRBJ2-2
d_gene: TRBD2
v_gene: TRBV7-9
len: 17

CDR3nt: TGTGCCAGCAGTTCCCCCAAAGAGCCCCAGCATTTT
CDR3aa: CASSSPKEPQHF
abundance: many
j_gene: TRBJ1-5
d_gene: .
v_gene: TRBV28
len: 12

CDR3nt: TGTGCCAGCAGGGCGACGGCCTTACTCGATGAAAGGCTGTTTTTT
CDR3aa: CASRATALLDERLFF
abundance: once
j_gene: TRBJ1-4
d_gene: .
v_gene: TRBV2
len: 15

CDR3nt: TGCAGTGCTAGATTGCTAGCGGGAGTCTACGAGCAGTACTTC
CDR3aa: CSARLLAGVYEQYF
abundance: few
j_gene: TRBJ2-7
d_gene: TRBD2
v_gene: TRBV20-1
len: 14

CDR3nt: TGTGCCAGTAGTATTTACCCCACAATGCTGAACACTGAAGCTTTCTTT
CDR3aa: CASSIYPTMLNTEAFF
abundance: few
j_gene: TRBJ1-1
d_gene: .
v_gene: TRBV19
len: 16

CDR3nt: TGTGCCAGCAGTCCCAGGGGGAGGAACACTGAAGCTCTCTTT
CDR3aa: CASSPRGRNTEALF
abundance: .
j_gene: TRBJ1-1
d_gene: TRBD1
v_gene: TRBV12-3/TRBV12-4
len: 14

CDR3nt: TGCAGTGCTTCAAAAGACAGGGGTGGCTACACCTTC
CDR3aa: CSASKDRGGYTF
abundance: many
j_gene: TRBJ1-2
d_gene: TRBD1
v_gene: TRBV20-1
len: 12

CDR3nt: TGCGCCAGCAGCTTGGCCGGGCAAATAGACACTGAAGCTTTCTTT
CDR3aa: CASSLAGQIDTEAFF
abundance: .
j_gene: TRBJ1-1
d_gene: .
v_gene: TRBV5-1
len: 15

CDR3nt: TGTGCCAGCTCCGCCGGGGGCGCGAACACCGGGGAGCTGTTTTTT
CDR3aa: CASSAGGANTGELFF
abundance: many
j_gene: TRBJ2-2
d_gene: .
v_gene: TRBV28
len: 15

CDR3nt: TGTGCCAGCTCACAACGGACGGACTCCTACGAGCAGTACTTC
CDR3aa: CASSQRTDSYEQYF
abundance: .
j_gene: TRBJ2-7
d_gene: .
v_gene: TRBV18
len: 14

CDR3nt: TGCAGTGCTAGTGGTGCCGCGGACGTTGGCTTCTATGGCTACACCTTC
CDR3aa: CSASGAADVGFYGYTF
abundance: .
j_gene: TRBJ1-2
d_gene: .
v_gene: TRBV20-1
len: 16

CDR3nt: TGTGCCAGCAGTTACCAGGTTGGATCTGGCTACACCTTC
CDR3aa: CASSYQVGSGYTF
abundance: many
j_gene: TRBJ1-2
d_gene: .
v_gene: TRBV6-2/TRBV6-3
len: 13

CDR3nt: TGTGCCAGCAGCCCAGGACAGTCTAACTATGGCTACACCTTC
CDR3aa: CASSPGQSNYGYTF
abundance: many
j_gene: TRBJ1-2
d_gene: .
v_gene: TRBV2
len: 14

CDR3nt: TGCAGTGCGAGCTTCCCGGACGGTTTTAATGAAAAACTGTTTTTT
CDR3aa: CSASFPDGFNEKLFF
abundance: .
j_gene: TRBJ1-4
d_gene: .
v_gene: TRBV20-1
len: 15

CDR3nt: TGTGCCAGCAGTCATGGACAGACTGGAAACACCATATATTTT
CDR3aa: CASSHGQTGNTIYF
abundance: .
j_gene: TRBJ1-3
d_gene: .
v_gene: TRBV7-9
len: 14

CDR3nt: TGTGCCAGCAGTCCCCGGGGCAGGGGCTACACCTTC
CDR3aa: CASSPRGRGYTF
abundance: .
j_gene: TRBJ1-2
d_gene: .
v_gene: TRBV6-1
len: 12

CDR3nt: TGTGCCAGTAGAACCTCCTCCGGGACAGGGAATTCACCCCTCCACTTT
CDR3aa: CASRTSSGTGNSPLHF
abundance: few
j_gene: TRBJ1-6
d_gene: TRBD1
v_gene: TRBV19
len: 16

CDR3nt: TGCGCCAGCAAGAGCGGGAGTGCGGGGGAGCTGTTTTTT
CDR3aa: CASKSGSAGELFF
abundance: many
j_gene: TRBJ2-2
d_gene: TRBD2
v_gene: TRBV10-1
len: 13

CDR3nt: TGTGCCAGCGCGGAGGCAGGTTCCTCCTACGAGCAGTACTTC
CDR3aa: CASAEAGSSYEQYF
abundance: many
j_gene: TRBJ2-7
d_gene: .
v_gene: TRBV5-6
len: 14

CDR3nt: TGCAGCGTTGGGTCTGGTCTATTCAAGGAGACCCAGTACTTC
CDR3aa: CSVGSGLFKETQYF
abundance: many
j_gene: TRBJ2-5
d_gene: .
v_gene: TRBV29-1
len: 14

CDR3nt: TGTGCCAGCAGTTACTCCTTGAGCCCAGAGACCCAGTACTTC
CDR3aa: CASSYSLSPETQYF
abundance: many
j_gene: TRBJ2-5
d_gene: .
v_gene: TRBV6-5
len: 14

CDR3nt: TGCGCCAGCAGCACACAGGGGATTCGGACTGAAGCTTTCTTT
CDR3aa: CASSTQGIRTEAFF
abundance: many
j_gene: TRBJ1-1
d_gene: TRBD1
v_gene: TRBV5-1
len: 14

CDR3nt: TGTGCCAGCAGTTTATACACTAGCGGAACCGTACAGTTCTTC
CDR3aa: CASSLYTSGTVQFF
abundance: .
j_gene: TRBJ2-1
d_gene: TRBD2
v_gene: TRBV28
len: 14

CDR3nt: TGTGCCAGCAGAAGGACTAGCGGGAGTCAAGAGACCCAGTACTTC
CDR3aa: CASRRTSGSQETQYF
abundance: many
j_gene: TRBJ2-5
d_gene: TRBD2
v_gene: TRBV6-1
len: 15

CDR3nt: TGCGCCAGCAGCTTGGGGACAGGGGGAACCTACGAGCAGTACTTC
CDR3aa: CASSLGTGGTYEQYF
abundance: few
j_gene: TRBJ2-7
d_gene: TRBD1
v_gene: TRBV5-1
len: 15

CDR3nt: TGTGCCAGCAGCCGAGGACAGGGTAACGAGCAGTACTTC
CDR3aa: CASSRGQGNEQYF
abundance: few
j_gene: TRBJ2-7
d_gene: TRBD1
v_gene: TRBV13
len: 13

CDR3nt: TGTGCCAGCAGCTTTTCAGGGCGGAATGAAAAACTGTTTTTT
CDR3aa: CASSFSGRNEKLFF
abundance: .
j_gene: TRBJ1-4
d_gene: .
v_gene: TRBV7-6
len: 14

CDR3nt: TGTGCCAGCAGGTCCGGGACCATGATCCAAGAGACCCAGTACTTC
CDR3aa: CASRSGTMIQETQYF
abundance: many
j_gene: TRBJ2-5
d_gene: .
v_gene: TRBV6-1
len: 15

CDR3nt: TGTGCCAGCACCCCCAGAGAGACCCAGTACTTC
CDR3aa: CASTPRETQYF
abundance: .
j_gene: TRBJ2-5
d_gene: .
v_gene: TRBV2
len: 11

CDR3nt: TGCGCCAGCAGCTTGGAACAGGTGAACACCGGGGAGCTGTTTTTT
CDR3aa: CASSLEQVNTGELFF
abundance: few
j_gene: TRBJ2-2
d_gene: .
v_gene: TRBV5-1
len: 15

CDR3nt: TGTGCCAGCAGCCGGGACACCCTGCGCACTGAAGCTTTCTTT
CDR3aa: CASSRDTLRTEAFF
abundance: .
j_gene: TRBJ1-1
d_gene: .
v_gene: TRBV5-1
len: 14

CDR3nt: TGTGCCAGCAGGGCCGGGACAGGGGGTCCTGAAGCTTTCTTT
CDR3aa: CASRAGTGGPEAFF
abundance: many
j_gene: TRBJ1-1
d_gene: TRBD1
v_gene: TRBV12-3/TRBV12-4
len: 14

CDR3nt: TGTGCCAGCAGTGACCCCGAGAGCCGGGAATCCGATCGCTACAATGAGCAGTTCTTC
CDR3aa: CASSDPESRESDRYNEQFF
abundance: once
j_gene: TRBJ2-1
d_gene: .
v_gene: TRBV2
len: 19

CDR3nt: TGTGCCAGCAGTCGGGGTTGGGGTACCCAGCATTTT
CDR3aa: CASSRGWGTQHF
abundance: many
j_gene: TRBJ1-5
d_gene: .
v_gene: TRBV12-3/TRBV12-4
len: 12

CDR3nt: TGTGCCAGCAGCTTAGCCTCCGGGACAGGGACGGCTAGTCAGCCCCAGCATTTT
CDR3aa: CASSLASGTGTASQPQHF
abundance: .
j_gene: TRBJ1-5
d_gene: TRBD1
v_gene: TRBV7-2
len: 18

CDR3nt: TGTGCCACCAGCAGAGGGGGGGAGGGCAGCTACGAGCAGTACTTC
CDR3aa: CATSRGGEGSYEQYF
abundance: few
j_gene: TRBJ2-7
d_gene: TRBD2
v_gene: TRBV15
len: 15

CDR3nt: TGTGCCAGTGGTCCAAGGACAGGGGATGGAAACACCATATATTTT
CDR3aa: CASGPRTGDGNTIYF
abundance: .
j_gene: TRBJ1-3
d_gene: TRBD1
v_gene: TRBV19
len: 15

CDR3nt: TGTGCCAGCAGCTTCACTCTGAACACCGGGGAGCTGTTTTTT
CDR3aa: CASSFTLNTGELFF
abundance: many
j_gene: TRBJ2-2
d_gene: .
v_gene: TRBV7-2
len: 14

CDR3nt: TGTGCCAGCAGCAGTTTGTCCAACGAGCAGTACTTC
CDR3aa: CASSSLSNEQYF
abundance: few
j_gene: TRBJ2-7
d_gene: .
v_gene: TRBV25-1
len: 12

CDR3nt: TGTGCCAGCAGCTTAACCGGGTCCCTAGGCGCTGAAGCTTTCTTT
CDR3aa: CASSLTGSLGAEAFF
abundance: .
j_gene: TRBJ1-1
d_gene: .
v_gene: TRBV9
len: 15

CDR3nt: TGTGCCAGCAGTGAAAAAAGGGTCACGAGTTATGGCTACACCTTC
CDR3aa: CASSEKRVTSYGYTF
abundance: many
j_gene: TRBJ1-2
d_gene: .
v_gene: TRBV6-1
len: 15

CDR3nt: TGTGCCAGCAGCCCTAAGGGGGCGACAACCGGGGAGCTGTTTTTT
CDR3aa: CASSPKGATTGELFF
abundance: .
j_gene: TRBJ2-2
d_gene: TRBD1
v_gene: TRBV5-4
len: 15

CDR3nt: TGTGCCAGCAGTTTGGAGGCCCTCCACTACGAGCAGTACTTC
CDR3aa: CASSLEALHYEQYF
abundance: many
j_gene: TRBJ2-7
d_gene: .
v_gene: TRBV28
len: 14

CDR3nt: TGTGCCAGCAGGTCCGGGATTGAAGCTTTCTTT
CDR3aa: CASRSGIEAFF
abundance: many
j_gene: TRBJ1-1
d_gene: .
v_gene: TRBV27
len: 11

CDR3nt: TGTGCCAGCGAGACAGGGATTTTGGAGACCCAGTACTTC
CDR3aa: CASETGILETQYF
abundance: many
j_gene: TRBJ2-5
d_gene: TRBD1
v_gene: TRBV2
len: 13